The rows below give T cell receptor beta chains drawn from one sample of a study of cytomegalovirus exposure and HLA in healthy donors. Sequencing was performed with immunoSEQ multiplex PCR; in TCRdb, only in-frame clones are kept and a portion is missing. This table has over 150,000 clones, roughly four fifths appearing once. Source material: PBMCs. These receptors all stem from a man between 50 and 59 years old in good health and CMV-seropositive. The CDR3 runs from the conserved cysteine through the conserved F or W. A D gene is named only where the DNA matches it firmly. Clone size is shown for a subset of rows, as once, few, many or a class of expanded clone.

size	J	D	V	DNA	CDR3
NA	TRBJ1-5	NA	TRBV18	TGTGCCAGCTCATTACACAGGGAAGAACAGCCCCAGCATTTT	CASSLHREEQPQHF
NA	TRBJ1-1	TRBD1	TRBV30	TGTGCCTGGAGCGGGGAACTTAGACAGGGGGCTGAAGCTTTCTTT	CAWSGELRQGAEAFF
NA	TRBJ2-3	NA	TRBV4-2	TGTGCCAGCAGCCAAGAGCGTCTAGGCGGTAGTGGCACAGATACGCAGTATTTT	CASSQERLGGSGTDTQYF
NA	TRBJ2-5	TRBD2	TRBV19	TGTGCCAGTAGCCCCGGGACTAGCCGAGAGACCCAGTACTTC	CASSPGTSRETQYF
NA	TRBJ2-3	NA	TRBV28	TGTGCCAGCAGTCCAGAGGGTGGGGGGAACACGGCAGATACGCAGTATTTT	CASSPEGGGNTADTQYF
NA	TRBJ2-7	NA	TRBV30	TGTGCCTGGAATGGGGACGGGGGGCCCTACGAGCAGTACTTC	CAWNGDGGPYEQYF
NA	TRBJ2-3	TRBD2	TRBV4-2	TGTGCCAGCAGCCAAGAGGGACTAGCGGTCCCGGGTACGCAGTATTTT	CASSQEGLAVPGTQYF
NA	TRBJ2-1	NA	TRBV19	TGTGCCAGTAGTATTGTAGCGTTCTCCTACAATGAGCAGTTCTTC	CASSIVAFSYNEQFF
NA	TRBJ2-5	TRBD2	TRBV19	TGTGCCAGTAGTATTCGAGCGGGGCAAGAGACCCAGTACTTC	CASSIRAGQETQYF
NA	TRBJ2-3	TRBD2	TRBV30	TGTGCCTGGAGTGAAGGGACTAGCTCTAGCACAGATACGCAGTATTTT	CAWSEGTSSSTDTQYF
NA	TRBJ2-7	TRBD1	TRBV7-8	TGTGCCAGCAGCTTAAGGGGACAGGGTTACGAGCAGTACTTC	CASSLRGQGYEQYF
NA	TRBJ2-3	NA	TRBV2	TGTGCCAGCAGTGAGTCGACTACCACAGATACGCAGTATTTT	CASSESTTTDTQYF
few	TRBJ2-1	TRBD2	TRBV19	TGTGCCAGTAGTATTAGCGGGCTCTCCTACAATGAGCAGTTCTTC	CASSISGLSYNEQFF
NA	TRBJ2-7	NA	TRBV7-3	TGTGCCAGCAGCGGACTCGACGGGGAGCAGTACTTC	CASSGLDGEQYF
NA	TRBJ2-1	NA	TRBV5-1	TGCGCCAGCAGCTTGGCCGTCTTTAACTCCTACAATGAGCAGTTCTTC	CASSLAVFNSYNEQFF
NA	TRBJ2-7	TRBD2	TRBV5-6	TGTGCCAGCAGCCCGACTAGCGGGAAACGGTACGAGCAGTACTTC	CASSPTSGKRYEQYF
NA	TRBJ2-7	NA	TRBV5-8	TGTGCCAGCAGCGGGAGCTCCTACGAGCAGTACTTC	CASSGSSYEQYF
NA	TRBJ2-7	TRBD1	TRBV4-3	TGCGCCAGCAGCCAGGAGACAGGGTCATCCTACGAGCAGTACTTC	CASSQETGSSYEQYF
NA	TRBJ2-2	TRBD2	TRBV2	TGTGCCAGCAGACCGCTAGCGGGGGGCACCGGGGAGCTGTTTTTT	CASRPLAGGTGELFF
NA	TRBJ2-3	TRBD1	TRBV11-3	TGTGCCAGCAGCCCAGGGGGCGCAGATACGCAGTATTTT	CASSPGGADTQYF
NA	TRBJ1-2	TRBD1	TRBV7-9	TGTGCCAGCAGCTTATACGGGACAGACTATGGCTACACCTTC	CASSLYGTDYGYTF
NA	TRBJ1-2	TRBD1	TRBV29-1	TGCAGCGTTGAAGATCCTCTGGGACAGGGTGGGTATGGCTACACCTTC	CSVEDPLGQGGYGYTF
NA	TRBJ2-1	TRBD2	TRBV6-6	TGTGCCAGCAGTTTACTCGGGGGGGGTGAGCAGTTCTTC	CASSLLGGGEQFF
NA	TRBJ2-1	NA	TRBV13	TGTGCCATCAAAAAAGGGGTCCCCTACAATGAGCAGTTCTTC	CAIKKGVPYNEQFF